This T cell receptor beta chain was sequenced for a study of T cells in Graves' hyperthyroidism and ophthalmopathy. Notes on this clonotype: Its antigen is undetermined. At one boundary the junction diverges from the germline segment, which might be a read error.

Amplification targeted TCR beta CDR3 regions from RNA transcripts. HTBI primers were the set used in a first-round RT-PCR of the TCR CDR3. MiXCR, applied by TCRdb to the multiplex PCR reads, yields one record per CDR3 protein. Of roughly 740,000 distinct CDR3 sequences listed, about a sixth are singletons. Study-level points and caveats: The model identified upcoming ophthalmopathy a median approximately six months ahead of onset.

CDR1 MNHNS and CDR2 SASEGT come from the germline V gene. This CDR3 is 15 amino acids long. This clonotype originated in a man between 18 and 29 years old with Graves' hyperthyroidism. The gene calls are TRBV6-1 and TRBJ1-5; 9 nucleotides agree with TRBD1. Sequencing input: blood. The CDR3 DNA follows: TGTGCCAGGAGTGAAGGGGGGACAGGGAATCAGCCCCAGCATTTT. This encodes CARSEGGTGNQPQHF.